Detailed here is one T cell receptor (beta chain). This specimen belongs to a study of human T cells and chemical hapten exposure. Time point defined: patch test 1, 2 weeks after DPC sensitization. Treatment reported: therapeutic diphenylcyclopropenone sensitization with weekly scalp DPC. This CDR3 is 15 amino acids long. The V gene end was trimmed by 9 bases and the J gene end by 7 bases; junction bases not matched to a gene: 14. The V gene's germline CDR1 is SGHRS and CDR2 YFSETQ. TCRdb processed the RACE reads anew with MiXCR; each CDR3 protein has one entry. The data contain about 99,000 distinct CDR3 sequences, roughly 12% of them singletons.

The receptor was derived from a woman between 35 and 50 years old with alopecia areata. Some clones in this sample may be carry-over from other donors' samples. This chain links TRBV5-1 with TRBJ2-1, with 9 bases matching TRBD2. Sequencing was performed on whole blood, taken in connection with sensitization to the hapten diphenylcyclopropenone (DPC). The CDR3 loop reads CATAGASGTSNEQFF. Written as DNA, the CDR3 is TGCGCCACCGCGGGGGCTAGCGGGACGTCGAATGAGCAGTTCTTC.